A single sample is the source of the 9 T cell receptor beta chains below, sequenced in a study of shared clonotypes between healthy human individuals. Libraries were prepared by immunoSEQ multiplex PCR; TCRdb keeps only in-frame clonotypes and omits some of them. The sample lists roughly 590,000 clones, less than 97% occurring once. CD45RO negativity and positive selection for CCR7 defined naive CD8 cells, a population that excluded terminally differentiated effector memory CD45RA+ cells. Sequenced input: naive CD8+ T cells sorted from blood. These receptors were taken from a woman under 40 in good health.

The rearrangement uses TRBV6-1 and TRBJ2-7, with D uncertain. The V and J ends lost 8 bases and 4 bases respectively, with 9 bases between them. CDR1 and CDR2 (germline): MNHNS, SASEGT. This CDR3 region has 11 residues. The DNA of the CDR3 is TGTGCCAGCGGGTCCGGGTACGAGCAGTACTTC. This gives the protein CASGSGYEQYF.

The chain combines TRBV5-4 with TRBJ2-7, with 8 bases fitting TRBD2. CDR1 is SGHNT, CDR2 YYREEE, per germline (reference sequence). Unmatched junction bases numbered 3, after V lost 7 bases and J lost 3 bases. The CDR3 is 12 residues long. CDR3 protein: CASGSGNYEQYF. Here the CDR3 DNA reads TGTGCCAGCGGTAGCGGGAACTACGAGCAGTACTTC.

This clone showed up just a few times. The V call is TRBV10-1, the J call TRBJ1-1; unclear D gene. Germline assignment: CDR1 WNHNN and CDR2 SYGVQD (reference sequence). The CDR3 is 16 amino acids. With 6 bases removed from V and 0 bases from J, the gap between germline ends came to 17 bases. Written as DNA, the CDR3 is TGCGCCAGCAGACTCCCCCTTTCCACCATGAACACTGAAGCTTTCTTT. It translates to CASRLPLSTMNTEAFF.

This chain joins TRBV15 and TRBJ1-1; D call uncertain. From germline, CDR1 is LNHNV and CDR2 YYDKDF (reference sequence). CDR3 length equals 13 residues. Deletions cut 6 bases from V and 7 bases from J, with 15 bases between. The CDR3 DNA sequence: TGTGCCACCAGGCTCGGGGAGGGCGGTGAAGCTTTCTTT. It codes for CATRLGEGGEAFF.

J is TRBJ2-7 and V is TRBV4-1, with a tentative D call TRBD1 (6 bases). In germline, CDR1 is MGHRA, CDR2 YSYEKL. V was shortened by 3 bases and J by 0 bases, with 21 bases between the two germline ends. This CDR3 has 18 residues. In nucleotides, the CDR3 is TGCGCCAGCAGCCACCCCAACCCGGACAGAGCGAGCTCCTACGAGCAGTACTTC. Translating it yields CASSHPNPDRASSYEQYF.

Only one count was recorded for this clone. DNA of the CDR3: TGTGCCAGCAGAGACATCGACAGGACCCCCGTAAATCCTTTCTTT. This translates into CASRDIDRTPVNPFF. The chain links TRBV2 to TRBJ1-1; D may be TRBD1 (6 bases). The CDR3 runs to 15 residues. Germline-derived CDR1 and CDR2 are SNHLY and FYNNEI. V dropped 6 bases and J dropped 12 bases, with 26 bases sitting between them.

The chain recombines TRBV7-9 with TRBJ2-7; D not certain. V lost 1 base and J lost 3, with 10 bases in between. The V gene's germline CDR1 is SEHNR and CDR2 FQNEAQ (reference sequence). The CDR3 totals 14 residues. The CDR3 DNA sequence: TGTGCCAGCAGCTTAGTTGGGGTCGGCTACGAGCAGTACTTC. Translating gives CASSLVGVGYEQYF.

The chain couples TRBV5-4 to TRBJ2-7; 7 bases map to TRBD2. The CDR3 loop spans 14 amino acids. From germline, CDR1 is SGHNT and CDR2 YYREEE (reference sequence). With 4 bases clipped from V and 4 bases from J, the junction kept 8 bases outside the gene matches. CDR3 bases: TGTGCCAGCAGCCCCAGCGGGACCATGTACGAGCAGTACTTC. Its translation: CASSPSGTMYEQYF. Drawing the rest from reference TRBV5-4 and TRBJ2-7, the complete variable domain is ETGVTQSPTHLIKTRGQQVTLRCSSQSGHNTVSWYQQALGQGPQFIFQYYREEENGRGNFPPRFSGLQFPNYSSELNVNALELDDSALYLCASSPSGTMYEQYFGPGTRLTVT.

The chain combines TRBV30 with TRBJ2-1; TRBD1 aligns across 9 bases. The CDR3 length is 14 residues. Germline assignment: CDR1 GTSNPN and CDR2 SVGIG (reference sequence). V shed 4 bases, J shed 7 bases, and the junction held 8 bases outside the gene matches. The CDR3 nucleotides read TGTGCCTGGACCGGGACAGGGTTCGGGAATGAGCAGTTCTTC. Protein product: CAWTGTGFGNEQFF. The variable domain in full, with the rest retrieved from reference TRBV30 and TRBJ2-1, is SQTIHQWPATLVQPVGSPLSLECTVEGTSNPNLYWYRQAAGRGLQLLFYSVGIGQISSEVPQNLSASRPQDRQFILSSKKLLLSDSGFYLCAWTGTGFGNEQFFGPGTRLTVL.